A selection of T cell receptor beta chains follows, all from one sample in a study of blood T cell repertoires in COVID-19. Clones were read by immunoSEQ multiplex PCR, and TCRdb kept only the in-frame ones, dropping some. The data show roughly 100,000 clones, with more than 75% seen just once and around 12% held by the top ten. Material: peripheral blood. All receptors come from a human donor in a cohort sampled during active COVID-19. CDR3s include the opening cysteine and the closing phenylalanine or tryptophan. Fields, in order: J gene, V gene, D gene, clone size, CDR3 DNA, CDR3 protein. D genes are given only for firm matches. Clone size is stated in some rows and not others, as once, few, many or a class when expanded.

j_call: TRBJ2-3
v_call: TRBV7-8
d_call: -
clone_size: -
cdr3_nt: TGTGCCAGCAGCCCCCAGGGAGATACGCAGTATTTT
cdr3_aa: CASSPQGDTQYF

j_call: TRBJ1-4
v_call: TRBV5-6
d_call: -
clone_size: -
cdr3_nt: TGTGCCAGCAGCTGGCAGGGAGGTGAAAAACTGTTTTTT
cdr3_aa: CASSWQGGEKLFF

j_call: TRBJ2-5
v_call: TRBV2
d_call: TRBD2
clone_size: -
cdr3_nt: TGTGCCAGCAGTGGTTTCGGGGGGATCCAAGAGACCCAGTACTTC
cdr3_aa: CASSGFGGIQETQYF

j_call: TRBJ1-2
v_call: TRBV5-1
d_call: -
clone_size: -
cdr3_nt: TGCGCCAGCAGCTACGACCGGGATGGCTACACCTTC
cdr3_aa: CASSYDRDGYTF

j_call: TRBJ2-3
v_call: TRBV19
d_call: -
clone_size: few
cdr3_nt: TGTGCCAGTAGTGACAGCAGCACAGATACGCAGTATTTT
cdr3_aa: CASSDSSTDTQYF

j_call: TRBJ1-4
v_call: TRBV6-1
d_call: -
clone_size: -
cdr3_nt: TGTGCCAGCAGTGAAGCGGGGGCGCGTGGAGAAAAACTGTTTTTT
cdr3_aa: CASSEAGARGEKLFF

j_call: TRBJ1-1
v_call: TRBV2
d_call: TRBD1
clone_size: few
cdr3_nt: TGTGCCAGCGGGGCCCAGGGGGCCAGGACTGAAGCTTTCTTT
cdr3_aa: CASGAQGARTEAFF

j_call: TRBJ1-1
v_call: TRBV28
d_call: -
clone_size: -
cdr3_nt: TGTGCCAGCAGGTCTCAAGGAGAGACTGAAGCTTTCTTT
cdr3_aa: CASRSQGETEAFF

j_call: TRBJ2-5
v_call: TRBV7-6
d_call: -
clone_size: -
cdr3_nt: TGTGCCAGCAGCCTTAGAGGGTCTGGGGGGGAGACCCAGTACTTC
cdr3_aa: CASSLRGSGGETQYF

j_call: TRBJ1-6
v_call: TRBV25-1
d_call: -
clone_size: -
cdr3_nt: TGTGCCAGCAGGGACAGTAATTCACCCCTCCACTTT
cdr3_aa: CASRDSNSPLHF

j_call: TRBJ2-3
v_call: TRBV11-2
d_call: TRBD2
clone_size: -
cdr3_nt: TGTGCCAGCAGCGAGCAGGGGTCGGGGGGGACAGATACGCAGTATTTT
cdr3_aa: CASSEQGSGGTDTQYF

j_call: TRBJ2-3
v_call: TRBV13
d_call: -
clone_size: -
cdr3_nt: TGTGCCAGCAGCTTAGCAGCGGGCCCGCCGGGAGATACGCAGTATTTT
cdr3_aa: CASSLAAGPPGDTQYF

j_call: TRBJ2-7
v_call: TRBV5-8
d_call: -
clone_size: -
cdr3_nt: TGTGCCAGCAGCTTGGAACAGGACATTTATACCTACGAGCAGTACTTC
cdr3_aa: CASSLEQDIYTYEQYF

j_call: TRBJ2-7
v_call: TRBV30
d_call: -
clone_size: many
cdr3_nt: TGTGCCTGGAGTCCTAGTCGGGAGCAGTACTTC
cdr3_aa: CAWSPSREQYF

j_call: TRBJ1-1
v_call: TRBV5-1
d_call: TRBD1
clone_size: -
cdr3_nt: TGCGCCAGCAGCAAGGGGGCGGGAAACACTGAAGCTTTCTTT
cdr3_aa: CASSKGAGNTEAFF

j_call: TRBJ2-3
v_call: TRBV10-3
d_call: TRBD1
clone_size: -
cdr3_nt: TGTGCCATCCGGACAGGACGGAGCACAGATACGCAGTATTTT
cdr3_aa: CAIRTGRSTDTQYF

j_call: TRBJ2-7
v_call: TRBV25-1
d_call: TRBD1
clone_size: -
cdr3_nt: TGTGCCAGCAGCTCCGGGACAGCCTACGAGCAGTACTTC
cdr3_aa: CASSSGTAYEQYF

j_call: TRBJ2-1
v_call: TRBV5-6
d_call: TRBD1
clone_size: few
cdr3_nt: TGTGCCAGCAGGAGACGGGACAGGGCCTACAATGAGCAGTTCTTC
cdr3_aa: CASRRRDRAYNEQFF

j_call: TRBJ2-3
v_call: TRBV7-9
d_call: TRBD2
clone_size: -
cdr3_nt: TGTGCCAGCAGCAAGACTAGCGGAACCCCGGCTAGCACAGATACGCAGTATTTT
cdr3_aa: CASSKTSGTPASTDTQYF

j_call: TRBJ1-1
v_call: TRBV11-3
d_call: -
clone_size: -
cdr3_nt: TGTGCCAGCAGCTTACCTCCGGGGAACACTGAAGCTTTCTTT
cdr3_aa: CASSLPPGNTEAFF

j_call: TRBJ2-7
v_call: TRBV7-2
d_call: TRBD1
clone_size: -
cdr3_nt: TGTGCCAGCAGCTTAGCGACAGGGACCTACGAGCAGTACTTC
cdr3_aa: CASSLATGTYEQYF

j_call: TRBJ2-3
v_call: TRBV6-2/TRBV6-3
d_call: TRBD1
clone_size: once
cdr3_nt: TGTGCCAGCAGCGGACCAGGGGGCCGGGATACGCAGTATTTT
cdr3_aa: CASSGPGGRDTQYF

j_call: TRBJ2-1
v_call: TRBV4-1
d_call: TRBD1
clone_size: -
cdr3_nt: TGCGCCAGCAGCCCGACTGACAGGGGGATAGGTTATGAGCAGTTCTTC
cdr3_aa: CASSPTDRGIGYEQFF

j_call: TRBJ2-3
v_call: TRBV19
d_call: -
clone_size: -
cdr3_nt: TGTGCCAGTAGTGTACAGGGTCGGGGACCATCGGATACGCAGTATTTT
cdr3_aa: CASSVQGRGPSDTQYF

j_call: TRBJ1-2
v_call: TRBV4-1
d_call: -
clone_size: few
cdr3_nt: TGCGCCAGCAGCCAAGCACTAGATACAGGGATCTATGGCTACACCTTC
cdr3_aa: CASSQALDTGIYGYTF

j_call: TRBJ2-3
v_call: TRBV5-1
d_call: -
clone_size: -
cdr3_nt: TGCGCCAGCAGAACGGGAGACACAGATACGCAGTATTTT
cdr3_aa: CASRTGDTDTQYF

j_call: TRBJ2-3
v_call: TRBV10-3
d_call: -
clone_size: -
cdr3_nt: TGTGCCATCGGAGTCGGAGGCGGGGGCCTAGATACGCAGTATTTT
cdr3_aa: CAIGVGGGGLDTQYF

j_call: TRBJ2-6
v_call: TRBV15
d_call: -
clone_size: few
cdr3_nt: TGTGCCACCAGCAGAGTGACGGGGGTCGGGGCCAACGTCCTGACTTTC
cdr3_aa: CATSRVTGVGANVLTF

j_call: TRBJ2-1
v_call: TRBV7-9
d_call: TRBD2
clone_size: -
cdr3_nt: TGTGCCAGCAGCTCCCGACTAGCGGGGGGCTCCTCCTACAATGAGCAGTTCTTC
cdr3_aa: CASSSRLAGGSSYNEQFF

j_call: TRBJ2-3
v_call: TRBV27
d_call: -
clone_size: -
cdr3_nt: TGTGCCAGCAGTTTGGTCCCAAGAGATGTGCAGTATTTT
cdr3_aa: CASSLVPRDVQYF

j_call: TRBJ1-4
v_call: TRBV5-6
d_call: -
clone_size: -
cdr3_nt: TGTGCCAGCAGCACCCAGGGAACAACTAATGAAAAACTGTTTTTT
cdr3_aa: CASSTQGTTNEKLFF

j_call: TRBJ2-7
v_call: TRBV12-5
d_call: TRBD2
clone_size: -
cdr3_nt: TGTGCTAGTGGTCCCCAGCGAGCGGGAACCTACGAGCAGTACTTC
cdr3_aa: CASGPQRAGTYEQYF

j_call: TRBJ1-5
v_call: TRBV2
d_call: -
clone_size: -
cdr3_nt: TGTGCCAGCAGGGGGGCTAGCAATCAGCCCCAGCATTTT
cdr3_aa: CASRGASNQPQHF

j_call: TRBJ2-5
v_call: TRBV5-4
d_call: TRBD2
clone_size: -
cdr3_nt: TGTGCCAGCAGCTCTACTAGCGGGGGGCCGGAGGAGACCCAGTACTTC
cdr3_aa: CASSSTSGGPEETQYF

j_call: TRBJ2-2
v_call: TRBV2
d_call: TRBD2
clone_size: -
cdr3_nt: TGTGCCAGCAGTATCTTAGCGGGGGGGCCAGGCACCGGGGAGCTGTTTTTT
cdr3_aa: CASSILAGGPGTGELFF

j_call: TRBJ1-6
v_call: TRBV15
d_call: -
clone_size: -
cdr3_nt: TGTGCCACCTCTCCAGGACAGAATAATTCACCCCTCCACTTT
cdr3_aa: CATSPGQNNSPLHF

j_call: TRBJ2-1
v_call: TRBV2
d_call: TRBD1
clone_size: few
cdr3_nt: TGTGCCAGCAGAAGGGACAGGGGGCCAGGTGAGCAGTTCTTC
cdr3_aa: CASRRDRGPGEQFF

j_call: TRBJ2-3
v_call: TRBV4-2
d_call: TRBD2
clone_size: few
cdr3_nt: TGTGCCAGCAGCCCCGGGGGGGGGAGCACAGATACGCAGTATTTT
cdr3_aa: CASSPGGGSTDTQYF

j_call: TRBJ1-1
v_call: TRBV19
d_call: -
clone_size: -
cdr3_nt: TGTGCCAGTATTCTACTCGGGCCTACCGGAGGGGTAGCTTTCTTT
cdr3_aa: CASILLGPTGGVAFF